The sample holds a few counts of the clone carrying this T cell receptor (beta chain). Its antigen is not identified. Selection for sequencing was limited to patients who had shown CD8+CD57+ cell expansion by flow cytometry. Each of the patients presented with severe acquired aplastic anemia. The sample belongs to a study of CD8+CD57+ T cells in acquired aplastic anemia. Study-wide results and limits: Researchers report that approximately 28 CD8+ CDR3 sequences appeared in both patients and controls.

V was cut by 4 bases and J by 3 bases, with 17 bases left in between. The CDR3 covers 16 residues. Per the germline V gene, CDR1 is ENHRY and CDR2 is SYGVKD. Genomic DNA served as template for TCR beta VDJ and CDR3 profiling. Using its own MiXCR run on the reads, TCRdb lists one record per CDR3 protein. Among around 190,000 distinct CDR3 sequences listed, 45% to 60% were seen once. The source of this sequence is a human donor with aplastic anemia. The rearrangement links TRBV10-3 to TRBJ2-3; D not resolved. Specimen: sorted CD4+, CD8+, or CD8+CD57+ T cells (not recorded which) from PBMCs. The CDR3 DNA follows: TGTGCCATCAGTGCTGCGGCCCACTCTTTGACAGATACGCAGTATTTT. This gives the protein CAISAAAHSLTDTQYF.